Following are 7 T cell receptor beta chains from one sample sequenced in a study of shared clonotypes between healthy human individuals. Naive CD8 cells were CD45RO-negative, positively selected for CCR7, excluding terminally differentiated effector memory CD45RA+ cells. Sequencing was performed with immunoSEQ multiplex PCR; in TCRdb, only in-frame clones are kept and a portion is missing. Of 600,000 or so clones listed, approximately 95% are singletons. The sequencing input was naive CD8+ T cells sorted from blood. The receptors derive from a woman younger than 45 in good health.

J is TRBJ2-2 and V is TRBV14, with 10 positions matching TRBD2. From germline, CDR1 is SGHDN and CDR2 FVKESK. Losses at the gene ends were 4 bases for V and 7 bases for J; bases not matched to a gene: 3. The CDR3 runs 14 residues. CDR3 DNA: TGTGCCAGCAGCCCTAGCGGGAGTCTCGGGGAGCTGTTTTTT. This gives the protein CASSPSGSLGELFF.

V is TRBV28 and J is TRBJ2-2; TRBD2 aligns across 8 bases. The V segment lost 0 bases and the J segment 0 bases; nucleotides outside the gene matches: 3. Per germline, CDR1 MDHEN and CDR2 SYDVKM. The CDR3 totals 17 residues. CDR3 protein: CASSLWLAGANTGELFF. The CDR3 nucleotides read TGTGCCAGCAGTTTATGGCTAGCGGGCGCGAACACCGGGGAGCTGTTTTTT.

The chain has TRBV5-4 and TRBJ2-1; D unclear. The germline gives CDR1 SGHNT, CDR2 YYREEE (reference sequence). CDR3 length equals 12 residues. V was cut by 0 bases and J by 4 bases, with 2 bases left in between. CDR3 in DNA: TGTGCCAGCAGCTTGGAATACAATGAGCAGTTCTTC. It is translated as CASSLEYNEQFF. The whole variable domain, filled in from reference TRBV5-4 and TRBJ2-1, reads ETGVTQSPTHLIKTRGQQVTLRCSSQSGHNTVSWYQQALGQGPQFIFQYYREEENGRGNFPPRFSGLQFPNYSSELNVNALELDDSALYLCASSLEYNEQFFGPGTRLTVL.

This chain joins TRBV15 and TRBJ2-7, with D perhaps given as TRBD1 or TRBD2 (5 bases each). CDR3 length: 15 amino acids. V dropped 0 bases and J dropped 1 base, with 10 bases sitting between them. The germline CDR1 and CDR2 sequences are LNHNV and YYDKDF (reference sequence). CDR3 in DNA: TGTGCCACCAGCAGAGAGACGGGACCTTCCTACGAGCAGTACTTC. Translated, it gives CATSRETGPSYEQYF. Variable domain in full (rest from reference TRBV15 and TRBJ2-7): DAMVIQNPRYQVTQFGKPVTLSCSQTLNHNVMYWYQQKSSQAPKLLFHYYDKDFNNEADTPDNFQSRRPNTSFCFLDIRSPGLGDTAMYLCATSRETGPSYEQYFGPGTRLTVT.

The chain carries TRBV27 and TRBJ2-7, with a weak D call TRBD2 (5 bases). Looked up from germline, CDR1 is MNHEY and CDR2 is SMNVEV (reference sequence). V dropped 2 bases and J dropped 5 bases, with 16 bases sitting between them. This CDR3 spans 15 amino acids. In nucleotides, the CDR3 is TGTGCCAGCAGTTTAAGGGTAGCGCTACCACACGAGCAGTACTTC. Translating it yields CASSLRVALPHEQYF.

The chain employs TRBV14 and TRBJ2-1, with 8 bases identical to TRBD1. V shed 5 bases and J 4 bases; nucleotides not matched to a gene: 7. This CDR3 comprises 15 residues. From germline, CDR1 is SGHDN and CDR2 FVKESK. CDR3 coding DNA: TGTGCCAGCAGCGGTCCGGGACAGGTGTACAATGAGCAGTTCTTC. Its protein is CASSGPGQVYNEQFF.

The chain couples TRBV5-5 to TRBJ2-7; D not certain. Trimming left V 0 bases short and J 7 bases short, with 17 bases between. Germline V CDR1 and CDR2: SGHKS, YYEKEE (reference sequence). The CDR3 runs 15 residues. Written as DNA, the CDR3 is TGTGCCAGCAGCTTGGAAGTTGGGCTAGTGGGGGAGCAGTACTTC. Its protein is CASSLEVGLVGEQYF.